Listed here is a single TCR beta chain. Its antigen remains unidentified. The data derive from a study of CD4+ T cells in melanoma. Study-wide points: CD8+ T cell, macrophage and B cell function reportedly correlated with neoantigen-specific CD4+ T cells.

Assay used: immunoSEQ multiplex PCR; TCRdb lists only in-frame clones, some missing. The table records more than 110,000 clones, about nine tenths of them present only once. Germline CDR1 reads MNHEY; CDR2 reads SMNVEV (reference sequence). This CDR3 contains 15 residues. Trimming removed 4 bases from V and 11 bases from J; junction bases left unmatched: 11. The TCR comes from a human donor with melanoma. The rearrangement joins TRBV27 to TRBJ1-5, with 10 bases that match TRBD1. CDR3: CASSSPGTGVLTQHF. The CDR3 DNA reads TGTGCCAGCAGTTCCCCCGGGACAGGGGTTTTAACCCAGCATTTT.